Detailed here is one T cell receptor beta chain. The germline CDR1 and CDR2 sequences are MNHEY and SMNVEV (reference sequence). V lost 3 bases and J lost 4; bases outside the gene matches: 7. The CDR3 has 15 amino acids. The record originates from a study of blood T cell repertoires in COVID-19. Overall study: PBMCs, B-cell-depleted T cells, or T cells were the source of the cDNA or gDNA that made up the material.

Assay: immunoSEQ multiplex PCR; the TCRdb copy retains only in-frame clones and omits some. The table shows hundreds of thousands of clones, with about nine tenths occurring only once. The sample consisted of PBMCs or T cells enriched from blood (not recorded which). The receptor was derived from a woman aged 30 to 39 with acute COVID-19. This chain connects TRBV27 to TRBJ2-7, with 9 nucleotides matching TRBD1. CDR3 residues: CASSLVADRGYEQYF. The CDR3 DNA follows: TGTGCCAGCAGTTTGGTGGCGGACAGGGGTTACGAGCAGTACTTC.